Given below is one T cell receptor beta chain in context. These data belong to a study of blood T cell repertoires in COVID-19. In the study overall: Acute and convalescent COVID-19 samples came from the United States, Italy and Spain. T cells, B-cell-depleted T cells, or PBMCs provided the cDNA or gDNA that served as material.

Study processing details: Scientists estimated how many nucleated cells there were by amplifying reference gene primers. Some clones are missing from TCRdb's copy, which holds only in-frame ones; the method was immunoSEQ multiplex PCR. D and trimming come from the DNA, and the V and J calls and clone size come from that table. The repertoire holds 200,000 to 300,000 clones, with roughly 87% as singletons. Germline CDR1 and CDR2: SGHTA and FQGNSA. There are 14 residues in the CDR3. V dropped 5 bases and J dropped 8; count of bases not matched to a gene: 9. The sequence came from a man aged 55 to 69 who had recovered from COVID-19. The sequencing input was peripheral blood. The rearrangement joins TRBV7-2 to TRBJ1-2; 9 nucleotides match TRBD1. CDR3 DNA: TGTGCCAGCAGCACCAACCCCGGGACAGGGGGCTACACCTTC. This codes for CASSTNPGTGGYTF.